The clone carrying this T cell receptor (beta chain) was counted many times. This CDR3 is built from 12 residues. V was trimmed by 8 bases and J by 2 bases, leaving 10 bases between them. CDR1 is SQVTM, CDR2 ANQGSEA, per germline. Noted time point: sample taken at primary tumor resection. Whole RNA from tumor, nontumor lung or frozen PBMC was sequenced unsorted. These data belong to a study of spatial heterogeneity in lung cancer. For the study at large: Alpha-chain detections were consistently fewer than beta-chain detections among the sequences.

A single record per CDR3 protein comes from TCRdb applying MiXCR to the 5' RACE reads. The sample has 40,000 to 45,000 distinct CDR3 sequences, around 7% seen once. This sample comprised PBMCs, obtained at surgery. This receptor was taken from a female donor with early-stage non-small cell lung cancer. This sequence joins TRBV29-1 and TRBJ2-1, with D possibly TRBD2 on 5 matching bases. CDR3 nucleotides: TGCAGCAAGCTAGCCCCCTACAATGAGCAGTTCTTC. As protein: CSKLAPYNEQFF.